This T cell receptor (beta chain) originates from a study of CD4 T cells in relation to SARS-CoV-2 and coronaviruses. The table came from immunoSEQ multiplex PCR; TCRdb's copy has only in-frame clones and leaves some out. The data contain about 54,000 clones, about 90% of them singletons. This CDR3 has 15 residues. The germline V and J ends were trimmed by 2 bases and 1 base, with 12 bases remaining between them. Per the germline V gene, CDR1 is SGHRS and CDR2 is YFSETQ. This rearrangement joins TRBV5-1 to TRBJ1-1; D perhaps matches TRBD1 (5 bases). Specimen: naive CD4+ T cells from PBMCs. Indicated subset: naive CD4+ T cells isolated by negative enrichment. This TCR was sampled from an adult with COVID-19. As DNA, the CDR3 is TGCGCCAGCAGCTTTGGGGCCAATAAGAACACTGAAGCTTTCTTT. This translates into CASSFGANKNTEAFF.